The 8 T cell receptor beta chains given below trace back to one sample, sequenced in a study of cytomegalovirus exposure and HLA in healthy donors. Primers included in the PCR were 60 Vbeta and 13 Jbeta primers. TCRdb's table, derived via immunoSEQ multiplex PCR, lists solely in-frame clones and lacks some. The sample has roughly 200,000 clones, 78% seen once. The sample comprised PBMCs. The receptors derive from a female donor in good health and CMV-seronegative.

The CDR3 DNA reads TGTGCCAGCAGCACTGGACTAGCGGGGGGTGGAGATACGCAGTATTTT. Protein sequence: CASSTGLAGGGDTQYF. The V call is TRBV11-3, the J call TRBJ2-3, with 14 bases lining up with TRBD2. Per germline, CDR1 SGHNT and CDR2 YENEEA. CDR3 length equals 16 residues. The V and J ends lost 5 bases and 5 bases, in that order; junction bases with no gene match: 6.

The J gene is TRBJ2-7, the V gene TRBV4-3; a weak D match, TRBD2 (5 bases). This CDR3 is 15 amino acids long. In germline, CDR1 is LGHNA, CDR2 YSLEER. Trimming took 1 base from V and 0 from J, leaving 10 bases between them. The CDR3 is CASSQGPGGSYEQYF. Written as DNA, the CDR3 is TGCGCCAGCAGCCAAGGACCAGGAGGCTCCTACGAGCAGTACTTC.

The DNA of the CDR3 is TGTGCCAGCAGCTTGACTAGCGGGAGGCCCGGGGAGCTGTTTTTT. Protein product: CASSLTSGRPGELFF. The chain uses TRBV7-2 and TRBJ2-2, with 13 nucleotides matching TRBD2. Germline loops: CDR1 SGHTA, CDR2 FQGNSA. The CDR3 contains 15 residues. Trimming removed 3 bases from V and 6 bases from J; junction bases left unmatched: 1.

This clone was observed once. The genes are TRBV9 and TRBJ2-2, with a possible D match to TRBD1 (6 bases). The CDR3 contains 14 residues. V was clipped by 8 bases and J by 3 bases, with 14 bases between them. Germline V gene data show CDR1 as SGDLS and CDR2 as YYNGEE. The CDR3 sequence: CASQKAGDTGELFF. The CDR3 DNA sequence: TGTGCCAGTCAAAAGGCAGGGGACACCGGGGAGCTGTTTTTT.

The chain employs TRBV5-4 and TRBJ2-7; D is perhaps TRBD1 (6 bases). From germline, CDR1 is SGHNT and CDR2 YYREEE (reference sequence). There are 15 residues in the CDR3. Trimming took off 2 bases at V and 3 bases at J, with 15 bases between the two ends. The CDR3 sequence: CASSFGQGLDYEQYF. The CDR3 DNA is TGTGCCAGCAGCTTCGGTCAGGGGCTGGACTACGAGCAGTACTTC.

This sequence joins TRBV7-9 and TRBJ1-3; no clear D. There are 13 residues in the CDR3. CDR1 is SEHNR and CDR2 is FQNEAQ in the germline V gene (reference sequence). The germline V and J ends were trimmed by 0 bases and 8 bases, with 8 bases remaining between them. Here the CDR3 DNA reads TGTGCCAGCAGCTTAGCGGCGAGCGACACCATATATTTT. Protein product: CASSLAASDTIYF.

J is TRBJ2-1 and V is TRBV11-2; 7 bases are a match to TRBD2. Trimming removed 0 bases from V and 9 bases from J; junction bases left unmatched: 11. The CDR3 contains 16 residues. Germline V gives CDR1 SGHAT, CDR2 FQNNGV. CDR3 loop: CASSLDLGGGRIEQFF. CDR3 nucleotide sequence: TGTGCCAGCAGCTTAGATCTTGGCGGGGGAAGGATTGAGCAGTTCTTC.

CDR3 DNA: TGTGCCAGCAGCCCACGGACAGGGGGCGACGCCGGGGAGCTGTTTTTT. Translating it yields CASSPRTGGDAGELFF. V is TRBV9 and J is TRBJ2-2; 11 bases fit TRBD1. J lost 6 bases, V lost 4 bases, and 8 bases had no gene match. The CDR3 consists of 16 residues. Germline loops: CDR1 SGDLS, CDR2 YYNGEE. The whole variable domain, remainder taken from reference TRBV9 and TRBJ2-2, is DSGVTQTPKHLITATGQRVTLRCSPRSGDLSVYWYQQSLDQGLQFLIQYYNGEERAKGNILERFSAQQFPDLHSELNLSSLELGDSALYFCASSPRTGGDAGELFFGEGSRLTVL.